The 21 T cell receptor beta chains below were found in one sample sequenced in a study of T cell responses to AZD1222 COVID-19 vaccine. Method: immunoSEQ multiplex PCR; TCRdb's copy keeps in-frame clones and lacks some. The table lists 90,000 to 150,000 clones, approximately 86% of them singletons. The sequences come from peripheral blood, collected on day 0 of AZD1222 vaccination. These TCRs come from an adult in good health.

The chain uses TRBV24-1 and TRBJ1-5; TRBD1 matches 9 bases. The CDR3 is 18 residues long. Germline V gene data show CDR1 as KGHDR and CDR2 as SFDVKD. Trimming cost V 7 bases and J 0 bases; bases outside gene matches: 12. This chain's CDR3 is CATSPGQGKQNSNQPQHF. CDR3 DNA sequence: TGTGCCACCAGCCCCGGACAGGGGAAACAAAATAGCAATCAGCCCCAGCATTTT.

The chain is built from TRBV4-1 and TRBJ2-3; TRBD2 is a possible D gene (5 bases). The CDR3 covers 16 residues. The germline V and J ends were trimmed by 0 bases and 1 base, with 11 bases remaining between them. Per germline, CDR1 MGHRA and CDR2 YSYEKL. CDR3 residues: CASSQERGLGTDTQYF. DNA for the CDR3: TGCGCCAGCAGCCAAGAGAGAGGGTTGGGCACAGATACGCAGTATTTT.

On this clone: This may be a read error, as it is one base from a much larger clone. The chain is built from TRBV27 and TRBJ2-6; D is ambiguous. In germline, CDR1 is MNHEY, CDR2 SMNVEV (reference sequence). This CDR3 is built from 13 residues. V was clipped by 4 bases and J by 0 bases, with 1 base between them. CDR3 sequence (DNA): TGTGCCAGCAGTTACTCTGGGGCCAACGTCCTGACTTTC. Amino acids: CASSYSGANVLTF.

This sequence joins TRBV11-3 and TRBJ2-1, with D perhaps given as TRBD1 or TRBD2 (5 bases each). The length of the CDR3 is 15 residues. Germline CDR1 reads SGHNT; CDR2 reads YENEEA. V was clipped by 5 bases and J by 6 bases, with 17 bases between them. CDR3: CASSPGGSPANEQFF. The CDR3 nucleotides are TGTGCCAGCAGCCCTGGGGGTTCCCCTGCCAATGAGCAGTTCTTC.

The chain uses TRBV2 and TRBJ1-1, with a possible D match to TRBD1 (5 bases). This CDR3 has 16 amino acids. Germline V lookup: CDR1 SNHLY, CDR2 FYNNEI. Trimming removed 4 bases at V and 5 bases at J, with 20 bases between. CDR3 DNA: TGTGCCAGCAGTGGTTCGGGGATCGCCGGGGGGACTGAAGCTTTCTTT. The encoded protein is CASSGSGIAGGTEAFF.

In this sample, this clone turned up once. The gene calls are TRBV11-1 and TRBJ2-3; TRBD1 matches at 7 bases. There are 15 residues in the CDR3. CDR1 and CDR2 (germline): SGHAT, FQDESV (reference sequence). V shed 0 bases and J 6 bases; nucleotides not matched to a gene: 6. The CDR3 coding sequence is TGTGCCAGCAGCTTAGCTAACAGGGGAGCTGATACGCAGTATTTT. Translation: CASSLANRGADTQYF.

V gene TRBV30 combines with J gene TRBJ2-1; the D gene could be TRBD1 or TRBD2 (5 bases each). This CDR3 comprises 14 residues. The V gene's germline CDR1 is GTSNPN and CDR2 SVGIG (reference sequence). Deletions cut 2 bases from V and 2 bases from J, with 10 bases between. Written as DNA, the CDR3 is TGTGCCTGGAGTTCGGGGACCGCCTACAATGAGCAGTTCTTC. It codes for CAWSSGTAYNEQFF.

As to this clone: A read error may account for a junction end that differs from germline. This chain links TRBV6-2 or TRBV6-3 with TRBJ1-1; 7 nucleotides match TRBD1. The length of the CDR3 is 11 residues. From germline, CDR1 is MNHEY and CDR2 SVGEGT. The CDR3 is CASSTGTDSVF. CDR3 coding DNA: TGTGCCAGCAGTACCGGGACAGACAGTGTCTTT.

The genes are TRBV5-1 and TRBJ2-7, with 9 bases fitting TRBD1. Trimming cost V 3 bases and J 6 bases; bases outside gene matches: 7. Germline V gives CDR1 SGHRS, CDR2 YFSETQ. This CDR3 is built from 14 residues. For the CDR3, the DNA is TGCGCCAGCAGCTCTCCGGGACAGGGAACCGAGCAGTACTTC. This sequence encodes CASSSPGQGTEQYF.

This chain connects TRBV5-8 to TRBJ2-2, with 8 bases lining up with TRBD2. From germline, CDR1 is SGHTS and CDR2 YDEGEE. The junction had 9 bases not matched to a gene; V was cut back by 7 bases and J by 1 base. CDR3 length: 16 residues. DNA for the CDR3: TGTGCCAGCCCCACCGGGCTAGCGGGGAACACCGGGGAGCTGTTTTTT. The encoded protein is CASPTGLAGNTGELFF.

V and J are TRBV27 and TRBJ1-3; 7 nucleotides align to TRBD1. This CDR3 has 15 residues. Losses at the gene ends were 4 bases for V and 2 bases for J; bases not matched to a gene: 5. Germline values: CDR1 MNHEY, CDR2 SMNVEV (reference sequence). CDR3 nucleotide sequence: TGTGCCAGCAGTTCGTCAGGGGGAACTGGAAACACCATATATTTT. Translating it yields CASSSSGGTGNTIYF.

The genes are TRBV5-1 and TRBJ2-7; 7 nucleotides agree with TRBD1. J lost 6 bases, V lost 4 bases, and 13 bases had no gene match. The CDR3 length is 15 residues. Germline loops: CDR1 SGHRS, CDR2 YFSETQ. The chain's CDR3 is CASSLTAGTEGEQYF. In nucleotides, the CDR3 is TGCGCCAGCAGCCTAACTGCCGGGACAGAGGGCGAGCAGTACTTC.

This sequence joins TRBV21-1 and TRBJ2-3; TRBD2, the table's D call, lacks a check against the DNA. TRBV21-1 is annotated as a pseudogene. The CDR3 has 15 amino acids. CDR3 in amino acids: CASSKAGRTTDTQYF. The CDR3 DNA is TGTGCCAGCAGCAAAGCGGGCAGGACTACAGATACGCAGTATTTT.

A single count supports this clone. The rearrangement links TRBV28 to TRBJ2-1; 9 positions match TRBD1. The CDR3 sequence is 14 residues long. V gave up 7 bases and J gave up 6 bases; unmatched junction bases: 7. Per germline, CDR1 MDHEN and CDR2 SYDVKM. The DNA of the CDR3 is TGTGCCAGCAAAACAGGGGGCGAAGCCAATGAGCAGTTCTTC. Protein sequence: CASKTGGEANEQFF.

The genes are TRBV6-1 and TRBJ2-3, with a weak D call TRBD2 (5 bases). The CDR3 runs to 17 residues. Trimming stripped 1 base from V and 2 bases from J, with 16 bases between. CDR1 MNHNS and CDR2 SASEGT come from the germline V gene. In DNA, the CDR3 is TGTGCCAGCAGTGAAGGGGTACGAGGGCCTACCACAGATACGCAGTATTTT. Its protein is CASSEGVRGPTTDTQYF.

The chain combines TRBV4-1 with TRBJ2-1; 13 positions agree with TRBD2. CDR1 MGHRA and CDR2 YSYEKL come from the germline V gene. CDR3 length equals 20 residues. The V gene end was trimmed by 2 bases and the J gene end by 5 bases; junction bases not matched to a gene: 15. In DNA, the CDR3 is TGCGCCAGCAGCCAAAGCCCTGGACTAGCGGGAGCCACGTACCACAATGAGCAGTTCTTC. It is translated as CASSQSPGLAGATYHNEQFF.

The chain recombines TRBV28 with TRBJ1-6; tentative D call: TRBD1 (5 bases). With 5 bases removed from V and 7 bases from J, the gap between germline ends came to 18 bases. CDR1 and CDR2 (germline): MDHEN, SYDVKM. The CDR3 spans 16 residues. CDR3 sequence reads: CASSPLTGGRNSPLHF. The CDR3 DNA is TGTGCCAGCAGTCCTTTAACCGGGGGTAGGAATTCACCCCTCCACTTT.

The chain couples TRBV28 to TRBJ2-5; D might be TRBD1 (6 bases). The CDR3 is 16 residues long. Trimming left V 6 bases short and J 3 bases short, with 20 bases between. Germline V gene sequence: CDR1 MDHEN, CDR2 SYDVKM. The CDR3 sequence: CASRLGVRRTEETQYF. The CDR3 bases are TGTGCCAGCAGATTAGGAGTAAGACGGACAGAAGAGACCCAGTACTTC. Looking up the rest from reference TRBV28 and TRBJ2-5 gives the full variable domain: DVKVTQSSRYLVKRTGEKVFLECVQDMDHENMFWYRQDPGLGLRLIYFSYDVKMKEKGDIPEGYSVSREKKERFSLILESASTNQTSMYLCASRLGVRRTEETQYFGPGTRLLVL.

This rearrangement joins TRBV5-1 to TRBJ2-7; 8 nucleotides line up with TRBD2. This CDR3 comprises 16 residues. V gave up 0 bases and J gave up 0 bases; unmatched junction bases: 5. Per germline, CDR1 SGHRS and CDR2 YFSETQ. CDR3 region: CASSLGLAPSSYEQYF. The CDR3 nucleotides read TGCGCCAGCAGCTTGGGACTAGCGCCCAGCTCCTACGAGCAGTACTTC.

This chain uses TRBV10-3 with TRBJ2-6; 11 bases agree with TRBD1. Germline loops: CDR1 ENHRY, CDR2 SYGVKD. The CDR3 runs 19 residues. The J segment lost 1 base and the V segment lost 4 bases, leaving 9 bases of the junction unmatched. The CDR3 here is CAISGDAGTGGSGANVLTF. The CDR3 nucleotides read TGTGCCATCAGTGGGGACGCCGGGACAGGGGGGTCTGGGGCCAACGTCCTGACTTTC.

V usage is TRBV27 and J usage is TRBJ2-5; 7 bases agree with TRBD2. Germline V gene data show CDR1 as MNHEY and CDR2 as SMNVEV (reference sequence). CDR3 length equals 16 residues. Trimming took 0 bases from V and 3 from J; bases not matched to a gene: 7. CDR3 region: CASSLSTRRGEETQYF. The CDR3 DNA reads as TGTGCCAGCAGTTTATCGACTAGACGGGGGGAAGAGACCCAGTACTTC.